The clone carrying this T cell receptor beta chain was seen a handful of times. The V gene lost 6 bases and the J gene lost 7 bases, with 22 bases spanning the gap. This CDR3 spans 16 amino acids. Germline V CDR1 and CDR2: LNHNV, YYDKDF (reference sequence). The timepoints at which blood was sampled were baseline, cycle 4 day 1, and cycle 7 day 1. Sequencing used immunoSEQ multiplex PCR; TCRdb keeps in-frame clones, though not all of them. Here the sample spans tens of thousands of clones, about 80% being singletons. This entry is derived from a study of OX40 agonist ivuxolimab in advanced cancers. The receptor's source is an adult with an advanced solid tumor such as melanoma, head and neck, liver or kidney cancer. V usage is TRBV15 and J usage is TRBJ1-5; the D gene is possibly TRBD1 (6 bases). Source: CD4+ or CD8+ T cells sorted from blood, taken in a trial of the OX40 agonist ivuxolimab. The CDR3 DNA is TGTGCCACCAGTTACCCGATCGGGACAATATTACAGCCCCAGCATTTT. Its translation: CATSYPIGTILQPQHF.